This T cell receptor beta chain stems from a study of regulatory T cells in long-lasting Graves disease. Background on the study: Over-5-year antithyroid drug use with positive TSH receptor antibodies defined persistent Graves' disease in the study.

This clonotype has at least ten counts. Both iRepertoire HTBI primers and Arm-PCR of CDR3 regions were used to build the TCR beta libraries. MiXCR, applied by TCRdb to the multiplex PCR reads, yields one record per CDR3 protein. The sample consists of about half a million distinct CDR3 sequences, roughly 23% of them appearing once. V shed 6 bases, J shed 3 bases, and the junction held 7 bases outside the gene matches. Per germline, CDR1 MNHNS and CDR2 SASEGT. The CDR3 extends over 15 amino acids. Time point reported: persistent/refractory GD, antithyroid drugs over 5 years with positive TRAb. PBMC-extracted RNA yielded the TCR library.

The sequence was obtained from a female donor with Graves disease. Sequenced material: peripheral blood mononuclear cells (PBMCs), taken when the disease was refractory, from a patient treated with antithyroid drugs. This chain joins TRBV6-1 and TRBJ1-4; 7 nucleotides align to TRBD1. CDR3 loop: CASRPDRAANEKLFF. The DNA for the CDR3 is TGTGCCAGCAGGCCCGACAGGGCGGCTAATGAAAAACTGTTTTTT.